This paragraph covers one T cell receptor (beta chain) sequence. No antigen is known for it. No clone much larger than this one lies a single base away; base qualities are absent. The sample belongs to a study of tumor-infiltrating lymphocytes in primary liver carcinoma (dated by TCRdb to between 2016 and 2019). For the study in its entirety: Between November 2015 and early 2016, roughly five patients in China with histopathologically diagnosed primary liver carcinoma had their tumors surgically resected. Of the five patients (three men and two women, aged 30 to 69 years), four had hepatocellular carcinoma and one had combined HCC and intrahepatic cholangiocarcinoma. Reproducibility between technical replicate repertoires was high, with correlation coefficients above 0.95 and mean shared-clone rates approximately 0.88. Each sample produced about 3.5 to 8 million productive TCRbeta reads, and read depth showed no significant difference between tissue types. A total of roughly 35 specimens from 5 patients went through TCRbeta repertoire sequencing, namely 25 tumor regions, 5 adjacent noncancerous liver tissues and 5 peripheral blood samples. For each liver tumor, the study sampled five regions along with adjacent normal tissue and blood, and applied TCRbeta repertoire sequencing, expression microarrays and whole-exome sequencing. The five patients had tumors staged T1-T3 N0M0, with maximum diameters ranging from about 4 to 10 cm.

Blood RNA was extracted from unsorted whole blood with TRIzol reagent; germline DNA came from the DNeasy Blood & Tissue kit. At the time of sampling, the patients had chronic HBV infection and had not received any treatment. Before surgery, roughly 4 milliliters of peripheral blood were collected into K2EDTA tubes. Using a constant-region primer and ProtoScript II reverse transcriptase, TCRbeta-specific cDNA was reverse-transcribed from approximately 0.5 ug total RNA. TCRbeta libraries were built with three nested multiplex PCR rounds, a slightly modified ARM-PCR procedure. Sample barcodes and Illumina adapters were attached in a final 25-cycle PCR using Deep VentR polymerase. Amplicons of 200-500 bp were gel-purified with a QIAquick gel extraction kit before sequencing. The TCRbeta amplicons were sequenced with 250-bp paired-end reads on an Illumina HiSeq 2500. From the authors' description of their analysis: To recover full CDR3 sequences, reads were quality-trimmed using Trimmomatic v0.33 and paired reads were then merged using FLASH v1.2.11. V, D and J germline segments were assigned to the rearranged TCRbeta sequences by MiGEC v1.2.1b. VDJtools v1.0.0 computed clonotype statistics and Shannon-Wiener diversity indices. Except for diversity analysis, only each sample's 250 most abundant clonotypes were used in subsequent analyses to reduce sampling bias. The public reads were reprocessed in TCRdb via fastp at Q25 and MiXCR, keeping in-frame beta chains. Every distinct CDR3 protein forms one entry, paired with its most common genes and DNA. TCRdb assigned the V and J calls; the authors' analysis was not used. The sample includes fewer than 350,000 distinct CDR3 sequences, with 65% observed a single time. The ten largest clones represent about 9.4% of the sample.

The paper as a whole reports these results and caveats: Repertoire overlap was found to be higher between tumor regions (mean roughly 35%) than between tumor-adjacent (roughly 17%) or tumor-blood (around 14%) pairs, consistent with antigen-driven expansion. A significantly larger repertoire fraction was made up by the top 250 clones in tumors than in blood (p = 0.039). Since the samples were bulk and unsorted, there was no way to compare CD4+ and CD8+ T cell repertoires. Only four or five patients were included in the study, and the authors note that the findings should be validated in a larger study. Only the TCR beta chain was sequenced, which likely underestimates true repertoire diversity because unpaired alpha chains were not captured.

This TCR came from a man between 40 and 49 years old with primary liver carcinoma and hepatitis B virus infection. The sequenced sample was peripheral blood.

At the DNA level, the sequence is TGTGCCTGGAATGGGGGGAGCTCCTACGAGCAGTACTTC. This encodes CAWNGGSSYEQYF. The chain employs TRBV30 and TRBJ2-7; matching of 6 bases hints at TRBD2 as the D gene. V loses 4 bases of germline sequence and J loses 0 bases, and the interval between the two ends is 10 bases. In the germline V gene (reference sequence), CDR1 corresponds to GTSNPN and CDR2 to SVGIG. The CDR3, cysteine through phenylalanine, is 13 amino acids long. Left in the record is the CDR3 DNA by itself, 39 bases read in frame from the first base.